Following are 8 T cell receptor beta chains from one sample sequenced in a study of blood T cell repertoires in COVID-19. Assay used: immunoSEQ multiplex PCR; TCRdb lists only in-frame clones, some missing. Here the sample spans 84,000 or so clones, over 65% being singletons. The material sequenced was peripheral blood. These receptors all stem from a human donor in a cohort sampled during active COVID-19.

This clone was recorded at least ten times. The rearrangement uses TRBV4-1 and TRBJ1-1, with unresolved D. Per the germline V gene, CDR1 is MGHRA and CDR2 is YSYEKL. This CDR3 region has 14 residues. The germline V and J ends were trimmed by 7 bases and 5 bases, with 17 bases remaining between them. CDR3 in amino acids: CASNPTVRETEAFF. CDR3 nucleotide sequence: TGCGCCAGCAACCCCACGGTTCGGGAGACTGAAGCTTTCTTT.

There are a few counts of this clone. The chain links TRBV15 to TRBJ1-5, with D possibly TRBD1 on 5 matching bases. The CDR3 loop spans 17 amino acids. Trimming left V 7 bases short and J 11 bases short, with 30 bases between. Germline CDR1 LNHNV, CDR2 YYDKDF (reference sequence). CDR3 coding DNA: TGTGCCACCACCCAGGGAGGATCAGCGGGTCTCGTCGCGGCCCAGCATTTT. Translation: CATTQGGSAGLVAAQHF.

The chain uses TRBV11-3 and TRBJ1-3; possible D gene TRBD1, 5 bases. The length of the CDR3 is 14 residues. Germline V gene lookup returns CDR1 SGHNT and CDR2 YENEEA. Trimming stripped 2 bases from V and 4 bases from J, with 9 bases between. The CDR3 protein is CASSLPGSGNTIYF. The CDR3 DNA reads as TGTGCCAGCAGCTTACCAGGGTCGGGAAACACCATATATTTT.

This clone came up a few times. The V call is TRBV23-1, the J call TRBJ2-3, with 8 bases identical to TRBD1. TRBV23-1 is filed as an ORF, its function uncertain. Trimming removed 0 bases from V and 0 bases from J; junction bases left unmatched: 11. The CDR3 loop spans 19 amino acids. CDR3 loop: CASSQSPDRASLSTDTQYF. The CDR3 bases are TGCGCCAGCAGTCAATCTCCGGACAGGGCCTCCTTAAGCACAGATACGCAGTATTTT.

This clone was counted a few times. The rearrangement uses TRBV7-8 and TRBJ2-1, with TRBD2 matching over 12 bases. The CDR3 loop spans 15 amino acids. Germline CDR1 SGHVS, CDR2 FQNEAQ. The ends lost 3 bases at V and 5 bases at J; junction bases unmatched: 2. The CDR3 DNA sequence: TGTGCCAGCAGCTTCCTAGCGGGAGGGAACAATGAGCAGTTCTTC. As protein: CASSFLAGGNNEQFF.

The rearrangement uses TRBV28 and TRBJ1-3; a weak D match, TRBD1 (6 bases). CDR3 length: 15 amino acids. The germline CDR1 and CDR2 sequences are MDHEN and SYDVKM. Trimming stripped 6 bases from V and 3 bases from J, with 15 bases between. CDR3: CASSPQGKGGNTIYF. In nucleotides, the CDR3 is TGTGCCAGCAGCCCACAGGGAAAAGGTGGAAACACCATATATTTT.

V gene TRBV7-9 combines with J gene TRBJ1-1, with D uncertain. The CDR3 extends over 14 amino acids. Germline V gene data show CDR1 as SEHNR and CDR2 as FQNEAQ (reference sequence). Trimming left V 8 bases short and J 6 bases short, with 19 bases between. The CDR3 sequence is CASHSLGWAPEAFF. CDR3 sequence (DNA): TGTGCCAGCCACAGCTTGGGTTGGGCCCCTGAAGCTTTCTTT.

This clone was found once. The identical CDR3 is also encoded by other nucleotide sequences in the sample. This rearrangement joins TRBV28 to TRBJ2-2; D perhaps matches TRBD1 (6 bases). Trimming pared 3 bases from V and 4 bases from J, leaving 9 bases between. Per the germline V gene, CDR1 is MDHEN and CDR2 is SYDVKM. The CDR3 runs to 14 residues. CDR3 nucleotides: TGTGCCAGCAGTTTCACAGGGAGCACCGGGGAGCTGTTTTTT. Protein product: CASSFTGSTGELFF.